Below, one T cell receptor beta chain is given with its context. The data were obtained in a study of shared clonotypes between healthy human individuals. The method was immunoSEQ multiplex PCR; TCRdb's version includes in-frame clones alone and lacks a portion of them. The sample contains 950,000 to 1,100,000 clones, 65% to 75% of which appear only once. Healthy HIV-negative adults without recent acute infections or vaccinations served as donors. Germline V gene sequence: CDR1 SGHNT, CDR2 YYREEE (reference sequence). The CDR3 length is 18 residues. Trimming took off 4 bases at V and 0 bases at J, with 17 bases between the two ends.

The specimen was memory CD4+ T cells sorted from blood. Regarding subset: CD45RA-negative fraction. The genes are TRBV5-4 and TRBJ2-6; perhaps TRBD1 as D (9 bases). The origin of this receptor is a young man in good health. CDR3 in amino acids: CASSAGGQGRSGANVLTF. The DNA of the CDR3 is TGTGCCAGCAGCGCGGGGGGACAGGGCCGCTCTGGGGCCAACGTCCTGACTTTC.